Each of the 28 T cell receptor beta chains below was sequenced from the same sample in a study of blood T cell repertoires in COVID-19. Data came from immunoSEQ multiplex PCR; TCRdb stores just in-frame clones and leaves some out. The data contain about 370,000 clones, just under 90% of them seen just once; the ten biggest clones take up less than 2%. Sequenced input: PBMCs or T cells enriched from blood (not recorded which). The receptors were gathered from a woman younger than 45 who had recovered from COVID-19.

As concerns this clone: Other nucleotide sequences in the sample specify the same CDR3. This CDR3 reads CASSLAGADTQYF. The CDR3 bases are TGCGCCAGCAGCTTGGCCGGGGCAGATACGCAGTATTTT. The chain carries TRBV5-1 and TRBJ2-3; TRBD2 might be the D (5 bases). The germline V gene has CDR1 SGHRS and CDR2 YFSETQ. This CDR3 spans 13 amino acids. The V gene lost 0 bases and the J gene lost 4 bases, with 6 bases spanning the gap.

This chain connects TRBV18 to TRBJ2-2, with D possibly TRBD1 on 6 matching bases. This CDR3 region has 15 residues. Germline loops: CDR1 KGHSH, CDR2 LQKENI. V lost 6 bases and J lost 6, with 17 bases in between. CDR3 coding DNA: TGTGCCAGCTCGCCCAGGATGAAGGGGGCCGGGGAGCTGTTTTTT. Protein product: CASSPRMKGAGELFF.

V gene TRBV6-5 combines with J gene TRBJ1-2; 7 bases align to TRBD1. J was trimmed by 5 bases and V by 3 bases; bases with no gene match: 6. This CDR3 contains 14 residues. Germline values: CDR1 MNHEY, CDR2 SVGAGI. This CDR3 reads CASSYGDSLYGYTF. The CDR3 DNA is TGTGCCAGCAGTTATGGGGACAGCTTGTATGGCTACACCTTC.

This clone has just one count. The chain employs TRBV5-1 and TRBJ1-2; TRBD1 might be the D (6 bases). This CDR3 has 18 residues. Between the trimmed V and J ends, which lost 5 bases and 7 bases, there was a span of 30 bases. Germline CDR1 SGHRS, CDR2 YFSETQ. CDR3: CASRGGTNTGNPSSGYTF. In DNA, the CDR3 is TGCGCCAGCAGAGGGGGTACCAACACAGGGAACCCCTCCTCTGGCTACACCTTC. Combining the CDR3 with reference TRBV5-1 and TRBJ1-2 gives the whole variable domain KAGVTQTPRYLIKTRGQQVTLSCSPISGHRSVSWYQQTPGQGLQFLFEYFSETQRNKGNFPGRFSGRQFSNSRSEMNVSTLELGDSALYLCASRGGTNTGNPSSGYTFGSGTRLTVV.

The gene calls are TRBV29-1 and TRBJ1-2, with TRBD1 matching over 9 bases. CDR3 size: 13 residues. In germline, CDR1 is SQVTM, CDR2 ANQGSEA. Trimming at V came to 6 bases and at J to 2 bases, leaving 4 bases not matched to a gene. The CDR3 DNA is TGCAGCGTGAACAGGGGGCAGAACTATGGCTACACCTTC. It encodes CSVNRGQNYGYTF.

The genes are TRBV7-3 and TRBJ2-5; TRBD1 matches at 7 bases. The CDR3 has 15 residues. J gave up 5 bases and V 0 bases, and 6 bases lay outside the gene matches. The germline V gene encodes CDR1 SGHTA and CDR2 FQGTGA. CDR3 protein: CASSLTTGFGETQYF. CDR3 sequence (DNA): TGTGCCAGCAGCTTAACGACAGGGTTTGGGGAGACCCAGTACTTC.

Details on this clone: Additional DNA sequences in this sample encode the identical CDR3. The chain carries TRBV19 and TRBJ1-2; D might be TRBD1 (6 bases). The CDR3 extends over 14 amino acids. The germline CDR1 and CDR2 sequences are LNHDA and SQIVND (reference sequence). V shed 3 bases and J shed 0 bases, with 8 bases lying between them. CDR3 nucleotides: TGTGCCAGTAGTATCTCAGGGGCTAACTATGGCTACACCTTC. Translation: CASSISGANYGYTF.

The chain couples TRBV28 to TRBJ2-4, with D tentatively TRBD1 (6 bases). Trimming took off 6 bases at V and 14 bases at J, with 14 bases between the two ends. CDR1 and CDR2 from the germline V gene are MDHEN and SYDVKM. The CDR3 is 11 residues long. CDR3 in DNA: TGTGCCAGCAGATACAGGGAAAGGGAGTACTTC. This gives the protein CASRYREREYF.

The chain employs TRBV6-1 and TRBJ2-7, with 12 bases aligning to TRBD2. The CDR3 extends over 15 amino acids. The junction had 2 bases not matched to a gene; V was cut back by 2 bases and J by 3 bases. Germline V gene sequence: CDR1 MNHNS, CDR2 SASEGT. CDR3 coding DNA: TGTGCCAGCAGTGAACTAGCGGGGGGGAACTACGAGCAGTACTTC. Amino acid sequence: CASSELAGGNYEQYF.

The V gene is TRBV12-3 or TRBV12-4, the J gene TRBJ1-2; 7 nucleotides align to TRBD1. V shed 8 bases, J shed 7 bases, and the junction held 4 bases outside the gene matches. The length of the CDR3 is 11 residues. The CDR3 DNA follows: TGTGCCAGCCAAGGGGGCGCTGGCTACACCTTC. Translating it yields CASQGGAGYTF.

The chain recombines TRBV30 with TRBJ1-1; tentative D call: TRBD1 (5 bases). Germline V gene data show CDR1 as GTSNPN and CDR2 as SVGIG (reference sequence). This CDR3 is built from 11 residues. The V end lost 4 bases, the J end lost 4 bases, and 7 bases lay between the germline ends. The CDR3 reads CAWIRGTEAFF. CDR3 sequence (DNA): TGTGCCTGGATTAGGGGCACTGAAGCTTTCTTT.

The sample holds one count of this clone. The gene calls are TRBV5-1 and TRBJ2-7; 7 bases are a match to TRBD1. V lost 0 bases to trimming and J lost 3 bases; unmatched junction nucleotides: 9. The CDR3 consists of 16 residues. Germline assignment: CDR1 SGHRS and CDR2 YFSETQ. CDR3 sequence (DNA): TGCGCCAGCAGCTTGGGGGGACAACAGGGGCGCTACGAGCAGTACTTC. The encoded protein is CASSLGGQQGRYEQYF. The full variable domain, in which reference TRBV5-1 and TRBJ2-7 provide the parts outside the CDR3, is KAGVTQTPRYLIKTRGQQVTLSCSPISGHRSVSWYQQTPGQGLQFLFEYFSETQRNKGNFPGRFSGRQFSNSRSEMNVSTLELGDSALYLCASSLGGQQGRYEQYFGPGTRLTVT.

The chain has TRBV7-9 and TRBJ2-1; the D gene is possibly TRBD2 (6 bases). With 0 bases removed from V and 8 bases from J, the gap between germline ends came to 8 bases. This CDR3 has 13 residues. CDR1 and CDR2 from the germline V gene are SEHNR and FQNEAQ (reference sequence). The CDR3 loop reads CASSLAGSYEQFF. The CDR3 DNA sequence: TGTGCCAGCAGCTTAGCCGGGAGCTATGAGCAGTTCTTC.

The V and J genes are TRBV6-4 and TRBJ2-2; D may be TRBD1 (5 bases). The V end was cut by 5 bases, the J end by 4 bases, with 11 bases between. This CDR3 comprises 14 residues. Germline-derived CDR1 and CDR2 are MRHNA and SNTAGT. This CDR3 reads CASSRRGFTGELFF. The CDR3 region has the DNA TGTGCCAGCAGTCGTAGGGGTTTCACCGGGGAGCTGTTTTTT.

This chain links TRBV18 with TRBJ2-1, with D possibly being TRBD2 (6 bases). The germline V gene has CDR1 KGHSH and CDR2 LQKENI. V lost 2 bases to trimming and J lost 0 bases, with 17 bases between them. The CDR3 has 18 residues. DNA for the CDR3: TGTGCCAGCTCACCAGTACCGGGAGCCTGGGGCTCCTACAATGAGCAGTTCTTC. Translation gives CASSPVPGAWGSYNEQFF.

The CDR3 DNA is TGTGCCATCAGTGCCGCCGGGTCGGAGGTAGGAGCTGAGCAGTTCTTC. Amino acids: CAISAAGSEVGAEQFF. The V gene is TRBV10-3, the J gene TRBJ2-1; weak D call: TRBD2 (5 bases). Germline lookup yields CDR1 ENHRY and CDR2 SYGVKD. Trimming took off 4 bases at V and 9 bases at J, with 22 bases between the two ends. The CDR3 has 16 residues.

V usage is TRBV14 and J usage is TRBJ2-1; 7 nucleotides match TRBD1. The germline V gene has CDR1 SGHDN and CDR2 FVKESK. The CDR3 runs to 16 residues. The V segment lost 2 bases and the J segment 7 bases; nucleotides outside the gene matches: 11. DNA of the CDR3: TGTGCCAGCAGCCAACTGACAGGGAGTCTTCAGAATGAGCAGTTCTTC. It is translated as CASSQLTGSLQNEQFF.

The chain carries TRBV5-1 and TRBJ2-7, with 7 bases identical to TRBD2. Germline loops: CDR1 SGHRS, CDR2 YFSETQ. This CDR3 has 15 residues. Trimming removed 4 bases from V and 6 bases from J; junction bases left unmatched: 13. CDR3 coding DNA: TGCGCCAGCAGCCTGACGGGAGGCAGCTCCCTCGAGCAGTACTTC. It codes for CASSLTGGSSLEQYF.

This clone came up a few times. This rearrangement joins TRBV3-1 (or the pseudogene TRBV3-2) to TRBJ1-3; a possible D gene is TRBD1 (6 bases). CDR3 size: 16 residues. Trimming removed 1 base at V and 3 bases at J, with 13 bases between. Germline V gene sequence: CDR1 LGHDT, CDR2 YNNKEL (reference sequence). CDR3 sequence (DNA): TGTGCCAGCAGCCAAGGGGGACATAGGCGTGGAAACACCATATATTTT. The encoded protein is CASSQGGHRRGNTIYF.

This rearrangement joins TRBV27 to TRBJ2-7; TRBD1 might be the D (5 bases). Trimming cost V 3 bases and J 3 bases, with 18 bases left between them. Per the germline V gene, CDR1 is MNHEY and CDR2 is SMNVEV (reference sequence). This CDR3 spans 16 amino acids. The CDR3 here is CASSFVLGTGRYEQYF. The CDR3, as DNA: TGTGCCAGCAGTTTTGTCCTAGGCACAGGTCGCTACGAGCAGTACTTC.

This clone was counted a single time. The CDR3 nucleotides are TGCGCCAGCAGCCCCGGGACAGGGTCTGGAAACACCATATATTTT. This translates into CASSPGTGSGNTIYF. This chain connects TRBV5-1 to TRBJ1-3, with TRBD1 identical over 9 bases. Germline-derived CDR1 and CDR2 are SGHRS and YFSETQ. This CDR3 has 15 amino acids. Trimming cost V 4 bases and J 1 base; bases outside gene matches: 3.

This chain joins TRBV7-2 and TRBJ2-7; no clear D. The CDR3 loop spans 15 amino acids. Trimming cost V 1 base and J 4 bases, with 14 bases left between them. The V gene's germline CDR1 is SGHTA and CDR2 FQGNSA. CDR3 sequence: CASSLDGSWRYEQYF. The CDR3 region has the DNA TGTGCCAGCAGCTTAGACGGGTCTTGGCGGTACGAGCAGTACTTC.

J is TRBJ1-6 and V is TRBV18; D gene ambiguous. Germline lookup yields CDR1 KGHSH and CDR2 LQKENI. This CDR3 is 13 amino acids long. V lost 3 bases and J 8 bases, leaving 8 bases between the germline ends. CDR3 protein: CASSPTRDSPLHF. DNA for the CDR3: TGTGCCAGCTCACCTACGAGGGATTCACCCCTCCACTTT.

V usage is TRBV3-1 (or the pseudogene TRBV3-2) and J usage is TRBJ2-7, with 13 nucleotides matching TRBD2. Per the germline V gene, CDR1 is LGHDT and CDR2 is YNNKEL (reference sequence). Trimming at V came to 4 bases and at J to 3 bases, leaving 18 bases not matched to a gene. The CDR3 contains 20 residues. CDR3 in amino acids: CASSLRLAGGSWVGGYEQYF. The CDR3 DNA is TGTGCCAGCAGCCTCAGACTAGCGGGAGGTTCCTGGGTCGGGGGCTACGAGCAGTACTTC.

The V call is TRBV12-3 or TRBV12-4, the J call TRBJ2-7, with a weak D call TRBD2 (6 bases). There are 12 residues in the CDR3. With 10 bases removed from V and 5 bases from J, the gap between germline ends came to 15 bases. CDR3 loop: CATRLGLDEQYF. The CDR3 coding sequence is TGTGCCACCCGACTAGGTCTCGACGAGCAGTACTTC.

This chain connects TRBV27 to TRBJ2-1; 13 nucleotides agree with TRBD2. Germline loops: CDR1 MNHEY, CDR2 SMNVEV (reference sequence). There are 16 residues in the CDR3. V lost 2 bases, J lost 7 bases, and 5 bases stayed unmatched. In DNA, the CDR3 is TGTGCCAGCAGTTTACGGACTAGCGGGAGAGGGAATGAGCAGTTCTTC. Residues: CASSLRTSGRGNEQFF.

The chain links TRBV6-5 to TRBJ1-2; 7 nucleotides agree with TRBD1. The CDR3 extends over 16 amino acids. V shed 4 bases and J 8 bases; nucleotides not matched to a gene: 16. Germline V gene sequence: CDR1 MNHEY, CDR2 SVGAGI. CDR3 DNA: TGTGCCAGCAGTTCCTATTACCGGGACAGATTCCGCGGCTACACCTTC. Protein: CASSSYYRDRFRGYTF.

The chain uses TRBV18 and TRBJ1-1; D possibly corresponds to TRBD1 (5 bases). Germline CDR1 KGHSH, CDR2 LQKENI. Trimming shortened V by 2 bases and J by 0 bases, and 10 bases separated the two germline ends. The CDR3 contains 15 residues. DNA for the CDR3: TGTGCCAGCTCACCAACAGGACCCATGAACACTGAAGCTTTCTTT. The encoded protein is CASSPTGPMNTEAFF. Drawing the rest from reference TRBV18 and TRBJ1-1, the complete variable domain is NAGVMQNPRHLVRRRGQEARLRCSPMKGHSHVYWYRQLPEEGLKFMVYLQKENIIDESGMPKERFSAEFPKEGPSILRIQQVVRGDSAAYFCASSPTGPMNTEAFFGQGTRLTVV.